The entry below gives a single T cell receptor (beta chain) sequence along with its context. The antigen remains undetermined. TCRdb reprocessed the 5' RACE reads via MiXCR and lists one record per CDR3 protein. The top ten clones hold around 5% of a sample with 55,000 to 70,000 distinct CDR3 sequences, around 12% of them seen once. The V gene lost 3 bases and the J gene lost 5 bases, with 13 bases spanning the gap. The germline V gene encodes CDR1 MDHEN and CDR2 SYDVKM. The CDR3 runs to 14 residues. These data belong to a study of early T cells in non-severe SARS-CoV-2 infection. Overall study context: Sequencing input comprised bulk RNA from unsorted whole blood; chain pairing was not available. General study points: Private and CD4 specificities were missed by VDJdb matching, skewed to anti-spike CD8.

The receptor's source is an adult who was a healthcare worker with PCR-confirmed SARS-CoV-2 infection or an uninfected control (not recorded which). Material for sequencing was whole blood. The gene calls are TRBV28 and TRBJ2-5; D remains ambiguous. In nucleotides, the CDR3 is TGTGCCAGCAGTTTCTCCCCTAGTGAGGAGACCCAGTACTTC. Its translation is CASSFSPSEETQYF.